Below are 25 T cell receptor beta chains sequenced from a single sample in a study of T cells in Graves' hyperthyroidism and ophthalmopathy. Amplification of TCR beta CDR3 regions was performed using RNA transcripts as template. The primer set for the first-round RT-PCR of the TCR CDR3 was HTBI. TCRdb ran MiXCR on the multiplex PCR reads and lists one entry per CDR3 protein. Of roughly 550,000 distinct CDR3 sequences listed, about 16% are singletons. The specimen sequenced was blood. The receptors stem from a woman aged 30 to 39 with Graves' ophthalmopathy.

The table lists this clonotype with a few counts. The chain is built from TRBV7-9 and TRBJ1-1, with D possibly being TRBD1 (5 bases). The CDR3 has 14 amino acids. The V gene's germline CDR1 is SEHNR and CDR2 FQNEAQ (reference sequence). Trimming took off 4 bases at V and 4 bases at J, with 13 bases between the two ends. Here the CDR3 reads CASSWDGGGTEAFF. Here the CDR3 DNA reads TGTGCCAGCAGCTGGGACGGGGGGGGCACTGAAGCTTTCTTT.

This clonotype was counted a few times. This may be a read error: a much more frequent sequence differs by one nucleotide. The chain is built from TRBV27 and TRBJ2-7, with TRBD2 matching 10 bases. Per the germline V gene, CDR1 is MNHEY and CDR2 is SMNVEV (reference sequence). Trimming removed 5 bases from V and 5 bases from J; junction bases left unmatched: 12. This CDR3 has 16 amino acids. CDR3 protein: CASSANPIAGGNEQYF. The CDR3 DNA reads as TGTGCCAGCAGTGCCAATCCCATAGCGGGAGGCAACGAGCAGTACTTC.

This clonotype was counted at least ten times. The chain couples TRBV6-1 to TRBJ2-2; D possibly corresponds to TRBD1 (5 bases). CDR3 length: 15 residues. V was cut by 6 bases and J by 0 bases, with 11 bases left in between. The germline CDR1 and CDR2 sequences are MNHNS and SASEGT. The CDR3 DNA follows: TGTGCCAGCAGATTTGGGGCTACGAACACCGGGGAGCTGTTTTTT. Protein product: CASRFGATNTGELFF.

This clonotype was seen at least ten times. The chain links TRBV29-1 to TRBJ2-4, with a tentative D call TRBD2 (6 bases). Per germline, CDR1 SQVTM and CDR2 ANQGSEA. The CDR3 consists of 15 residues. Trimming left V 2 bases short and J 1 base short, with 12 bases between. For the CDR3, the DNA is TGCAGCGTTGAATTAGCGGCAACGGCCAAAAACATTCAGTACTTC. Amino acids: CSVELAATAKNIQYF. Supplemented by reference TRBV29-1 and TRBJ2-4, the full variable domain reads SAVISQKPSRDICQRGTSLTIQCQVDSQVTMMFWYRQQPGQSLTLIATANQGSEATYESGFVIDKFPISRPNLTFSTLTVSNMSPEDSSIYLCSVELAATAKNIQYFGAGTRLSVL.

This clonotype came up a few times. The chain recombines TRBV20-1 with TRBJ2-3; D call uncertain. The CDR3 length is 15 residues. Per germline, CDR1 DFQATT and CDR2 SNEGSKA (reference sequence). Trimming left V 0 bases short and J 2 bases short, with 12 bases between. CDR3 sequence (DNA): TGCAGTGCTAGAGACCCTCTGGAACCCACAGATACGCAGTATTTT. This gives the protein CSARDPLEPTDTQYF.

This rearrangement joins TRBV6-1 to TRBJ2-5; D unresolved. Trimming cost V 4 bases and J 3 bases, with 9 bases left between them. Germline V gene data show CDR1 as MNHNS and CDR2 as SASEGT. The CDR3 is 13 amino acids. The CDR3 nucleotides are TGTGCCAGCAGTGGGACGAGAAAAGAGACCCAGTACTTC. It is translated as CASSGTRKETQYF.

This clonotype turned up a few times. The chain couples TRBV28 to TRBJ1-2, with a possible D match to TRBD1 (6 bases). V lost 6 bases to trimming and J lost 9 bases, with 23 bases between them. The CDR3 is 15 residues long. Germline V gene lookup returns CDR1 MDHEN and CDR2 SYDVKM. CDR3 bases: TGTGCCAGCAGCCTATTATTCCCCGGGGGCGTAAGCTACACCTTC. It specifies CASSLLFPGGVSYTF.

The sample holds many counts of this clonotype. The CDR3 protein is CASSLGGSSGSDTQYF. In nucleotides, the CDR3 is TGTGCCAGCAGCTTAGGGGGGTCTAGCGGGTCAGATACGCAGTATTTT. The chain employs TRBV7-2 and TRBJ2-3, with 8 bases aligning to TRBD2. Germline CDR1 SGHTA, CDR2 FQGNSA. The CDR3 consists of 16 residues. V lost 1 base and J lost 4; bases outside the gene matches: 7.

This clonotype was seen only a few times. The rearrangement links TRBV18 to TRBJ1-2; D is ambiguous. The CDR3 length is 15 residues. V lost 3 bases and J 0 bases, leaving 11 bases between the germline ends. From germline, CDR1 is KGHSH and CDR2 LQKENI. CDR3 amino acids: CASSPRRDPNYGYTF. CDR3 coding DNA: TGTGCCAGCTCACCGCGCCGTGACCCTAACTATGGCTACACCTTC.

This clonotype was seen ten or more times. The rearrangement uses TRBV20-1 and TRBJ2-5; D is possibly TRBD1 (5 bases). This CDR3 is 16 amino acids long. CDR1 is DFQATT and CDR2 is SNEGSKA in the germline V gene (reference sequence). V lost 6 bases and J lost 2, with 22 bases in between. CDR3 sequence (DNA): TGCAGTGCCCGAAGAGGCCGAGACAGTAAACAAGAGACCCAGTACTTC. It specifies CSARRGRDSKQETQYF.

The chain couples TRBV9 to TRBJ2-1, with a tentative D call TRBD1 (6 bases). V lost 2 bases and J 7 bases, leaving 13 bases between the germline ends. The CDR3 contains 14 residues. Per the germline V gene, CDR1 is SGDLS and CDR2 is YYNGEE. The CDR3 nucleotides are TGTGCCAGCAGCGTGGGCCCACAGGGAAATGAGCAGTTCTTC. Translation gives CASSVGPQGNEQFF.

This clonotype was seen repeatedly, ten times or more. The CDR3 coding sequence is TGTGCCAGCAGCATCTGGAGGGGGCTAACCGCGAACACCGGGGAGCTGTTTTTT. Translating gives CASSIWRGLTANTGELFF. The gene calls are TRBV11-2 and TRBJ2-2; a weak D match, TRBD1 (7 bases). CDR3 length: 18 residues. The ends were cut back, 5 bases at V and 0 bases at J, with 19 bases in the middle. CDR1 is SGHAT, CDR2 FQNNGV, per germline.

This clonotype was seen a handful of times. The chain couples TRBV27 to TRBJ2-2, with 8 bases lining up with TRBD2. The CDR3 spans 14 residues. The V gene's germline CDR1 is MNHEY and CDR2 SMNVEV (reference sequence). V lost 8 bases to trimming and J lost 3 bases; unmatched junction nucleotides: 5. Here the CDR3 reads CASRRAGDTGELFF. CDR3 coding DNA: TGTGCCAGCCGAAGAGCGGGGGACACCGGGGAGCTGTTTTTT.

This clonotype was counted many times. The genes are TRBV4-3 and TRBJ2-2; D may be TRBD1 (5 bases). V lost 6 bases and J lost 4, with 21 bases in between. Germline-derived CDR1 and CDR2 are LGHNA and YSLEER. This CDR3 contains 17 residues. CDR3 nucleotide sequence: TGCGCCAGCAGACCCTCGGACAACCCTTCGAGCACCGGGGAGCTGTTTTTT. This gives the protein CASRPSDNPSSTGELFF.

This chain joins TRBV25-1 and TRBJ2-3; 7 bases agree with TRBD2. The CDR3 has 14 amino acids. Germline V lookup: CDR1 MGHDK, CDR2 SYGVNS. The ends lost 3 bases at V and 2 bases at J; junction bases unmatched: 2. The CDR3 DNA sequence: TGTGCCAGCAGTGATGGGGGGGTCACAGATACGCAGTATTTT. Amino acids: CASSDGGVTDTQYF.

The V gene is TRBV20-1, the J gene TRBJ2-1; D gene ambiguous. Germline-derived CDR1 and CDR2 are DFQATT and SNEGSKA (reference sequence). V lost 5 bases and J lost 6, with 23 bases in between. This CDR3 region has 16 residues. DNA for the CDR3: TGCAGTGCTCCGATCGGGTCGGCCATTTCCGTCAATGAGCAGTTCTTC. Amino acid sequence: CSAPIGSAISVNEQFF.

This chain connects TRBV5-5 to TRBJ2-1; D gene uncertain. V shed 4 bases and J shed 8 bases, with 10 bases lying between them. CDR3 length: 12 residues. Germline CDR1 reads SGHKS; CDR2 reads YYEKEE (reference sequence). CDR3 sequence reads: CASSVASDEQFF. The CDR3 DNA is TGTGCCAGCAGCGTGGCATCGGATGAGCAGTTCTTC.

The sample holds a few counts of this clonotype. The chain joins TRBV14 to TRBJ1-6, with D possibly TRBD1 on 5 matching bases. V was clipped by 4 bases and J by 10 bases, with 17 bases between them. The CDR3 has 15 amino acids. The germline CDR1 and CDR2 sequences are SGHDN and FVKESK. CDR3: CASSPYGGFGSPLHF. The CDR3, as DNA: TGTGCCAGCAGCCCCTATGGGGGTTTCGGGTCACCCCTCCACTTT.

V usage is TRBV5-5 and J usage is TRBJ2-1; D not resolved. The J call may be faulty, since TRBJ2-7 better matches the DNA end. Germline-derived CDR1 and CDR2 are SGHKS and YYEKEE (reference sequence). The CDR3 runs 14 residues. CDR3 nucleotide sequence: TGTGCCAGCAGCTTGGTAGAGGCGTACAATGAGCAGTACTTC. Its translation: CASSLVEAYNEQYF.

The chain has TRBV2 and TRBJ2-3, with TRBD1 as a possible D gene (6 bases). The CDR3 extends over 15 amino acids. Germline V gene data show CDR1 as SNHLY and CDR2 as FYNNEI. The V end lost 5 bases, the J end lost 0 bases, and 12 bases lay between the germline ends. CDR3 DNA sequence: TGTGCCAGCAGTCCCGGACAGTTTAGCACAGATACGCAGTATTTT. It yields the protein CASSPGQFSTDTQYF.

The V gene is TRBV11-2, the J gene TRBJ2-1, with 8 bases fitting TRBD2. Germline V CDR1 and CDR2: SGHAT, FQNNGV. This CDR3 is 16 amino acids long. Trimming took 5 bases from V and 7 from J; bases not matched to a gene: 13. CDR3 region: CASSPRWGLGGNEQFF. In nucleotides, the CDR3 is TGTGCCAGCAGCCCCCGCTGGGGACTAGGGGGGAATGAGCAGTTCTTC.

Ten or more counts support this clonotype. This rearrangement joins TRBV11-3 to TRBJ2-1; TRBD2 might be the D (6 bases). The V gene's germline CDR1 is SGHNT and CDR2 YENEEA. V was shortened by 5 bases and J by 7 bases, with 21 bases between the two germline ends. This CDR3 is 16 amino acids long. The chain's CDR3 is CASSPESSGGVNEQFF. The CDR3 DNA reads TGTGCCAGCAGCCCTGAGAGTAGCGGAGGGGTAAATGAGCAGTTCTTC.

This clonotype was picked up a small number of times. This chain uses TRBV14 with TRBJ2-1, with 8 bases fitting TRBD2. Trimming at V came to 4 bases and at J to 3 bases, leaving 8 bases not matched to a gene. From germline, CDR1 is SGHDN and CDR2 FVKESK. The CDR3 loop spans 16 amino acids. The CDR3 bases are TGTGCCAGCAGCCTGGAACTAGCGGCTTACTACAATGAGCAGTTCTTC. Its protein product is CASSLELAAYYNEQFF.

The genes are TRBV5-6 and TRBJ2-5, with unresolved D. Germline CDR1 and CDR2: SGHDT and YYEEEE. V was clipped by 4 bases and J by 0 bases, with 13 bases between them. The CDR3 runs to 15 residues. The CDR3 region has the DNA TGTGCCAGCAGCCCCCGCAAAATGAACCAAGAGACCCAGTACTTC. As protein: CASSPRKMNQETQYF.

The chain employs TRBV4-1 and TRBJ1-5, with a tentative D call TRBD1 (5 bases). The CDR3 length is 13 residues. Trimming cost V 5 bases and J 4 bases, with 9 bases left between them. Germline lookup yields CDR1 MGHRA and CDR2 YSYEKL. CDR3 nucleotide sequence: TGCGCCAGCAGCGGGGACCTTAATCAGCCCCAGCATTTT. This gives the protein CASSGDLNQPQHF.